Listed below are T cell receptor beta chains from one sample, sequenced in a study of HIV-infected patients and healthy controls. TCRdb fed the 5' RACE reads into MiXCR, producing one record per CDR3 protein. The sample includes about 7,200 distinct CDR3 sequences, roughly a tenth of them seen just once. Sequencing used blood, obtained during antiretroviral therapy. The source of these receptors is an adult with HIV infection. The CDR3 runs from the conserved cysteine through the conserved F or W. A D gene is named only where the DNA matches it firmly. A clone size is listed for some rows: how often the clone was seen (once, few, many), or a class if it is expanded.

j_gene: TRBJ1-5; abundance: medium-sized; d_gene: TRBD1; v_gene: TRBV4-2; CDR3aa: CASSQTGVAQPQHF; CDR3nt: TGTGCCAGCAGCCAAACAGGGGTGGCGCAGCCCCAGCATTTT
j_gene: TRBJ1-4; abundance: medium-sized; d_gene: -; v_gene: TRBV6-6; CDR3aa: CASSPVVFGEKLFF; CDR3nt: TGTGCCAGCAGTCCCGTGGTTTTCGGTGAAAAACTGTTTTTT
j_gene: TRBJ2-4; abundance: medium-sized; d_gene: TRBD2; v_gene: TRBV5-1; CDR3aa: CASSLLAGGVKNIQYF; CDR3nt: TGCGCCAGCAGCTTGTTGGCCGGGGGGGTCAAAAACATTCAGTACTTC
j_gene: TRBJ1-1; abundance: medium-sized; d_gene: -; v_gene: TRBV7-9; CDR3aa: CASGTQGYTEAFF; CDR3nt: TGTGCCAGCGGTACACAGGGTTACACTGAAGCTTTCTTT
j_gene: TRBJ2-4; abundance: medium-sized; d_gene: -; v_gene: TRBV3-1; CDR3aa: CASSLGGGLAKNIQYF; CDR3nt: TGTGCCAGCAGCCTTGGCGGAGGCTTAGCCAAAAACATTCAGTACTTC
j_gene: TRBJ2-7; abundance: medium-sized; d_gene: TRBD1; v_gene: TRBV12-3/TRBV12-4; CDR3aa: CASSLWTGIDLYF; CDR3nt: TGTGCCAGCAGTTTATGGACAGGGATCGATCTGTACTTC
j_gene: TRBJ2-5; abundance: medium-sized; d_gene: TRBD2; v_gene: TRBV20-1; CDR3aa: CSARNAGGQETQYF; CDR3nt: TGCAGTGCTAGGAACGCGGGGGGCCAAGAGACCCAGTACTTC
j_gene: TRBJ2-2; abundance: -; d_gene: TRBD1; v_gene: TRBV20-1; CDR3aa: CSAADRVGTGELFF; CDR3nt: TGCAGTGCTGCAGACAGGGTCGGCACCGGGGAGCTGTTTTTT
j_gene: TRBJ2-7; abundance: -; d_gene: -; v_gene: TRBV10-2; CDR3aa: CASSSGHEQYF; CDR3nt: TGCGCCAGCAGTTCGGGACACGAGCAGTACTTC
j_gene: TRBJ1-2; abundance: many; d_gene: TRBD1; v_gene: TRBV20-1; CDR3aa: CSAREWDRSNYGYTF; CDR3nt: TGCAGTGCTAGAGAATGGGACAGGTCCAACTATGGCTACACCTTC
j_gene: TRBJ2-1; abundance: many; d_gene: TRBD2; v_gene: TRBV6-2/TRBV6-3; CDR3aa: CASQQLAGAFNEQFF; CDR3nt: TGTGCCTCCCAACAGCTAGCGGGGGCCTTCAATGAGCAGTTCTTC
j_gene: TRBJ1-1; abundance: medium-sized; d_gene: -; v_gene: TRBV18; CDR3aa: CASSPGRVNTEAFF; CDR3nt: TGTGCCAGCTCACCGGGGAGGGTGAACACTGAAGCTTTCTTT
j_gene: TRBJ2-3; abundance: many; d_gene: TRBD2; v_gene: TRBV6-1; CDR3aa: CASSDAGAEADTQYF; CDR3nt: TGTGCCAGCAGTGATGCGGGAGCGGAGGCAGATACGCAGTATTTT
j_gene: TRBJ2-5; abundance: medium-sized; d_gene: -; v_gene: TRBV6-5; CDR3aa: CASSYREGQTQYF; CDR3nt: TGTGCCAGCAGTTACCGAGAGGGTCAGACCCAGTACTTC
j_gene: TRBJ2-7; abundance: -; d_gene: -; v_gene: TRBV18; CDR3aa: CASSPPEGVREQYF; CDR3nt: TGTGCCAGCTCACCACCGGAGGGCGTGAGGGAGCAGTACTTC
j_gene: TRBJ2-7; abundance: few; d_gene: -; v_gene: TRBV5-1; CDR3aa: CASSLAPGTISSYEQYF; CDR3nt: TGCGCCAGCAGCTTGGCTCCCGGGACAATCAGCTCCTACGAGCAGTACTTC
j_gene: TRBJ2-3; abundance: medium-sized; d_gene: TRBD2; v_gene: TRBV7-3; CDR3aa: CASSPRTSGSTDTQYF; CDR3nt: TGTGCCAGCAGCCCTCGGACTAGCGGCAGCACAGATACGCAGTATTTT
j_gene: TRBJ2-6; abundance: medium-sized; d_gene: TRBD1; v_gene: TRBV12-3/TRBV12-4; CDR3aa: CASSLTGAGANVLTF; CDR3nt: TGTGCCAGCAGTTTAACAGGGGCTGGGGCCAACGTCCTGACTTTC
j_gene: TRBJ2-1; abundance: many; d_gene: -; v_gene: TRBV14; CDR3aa: CASSPESNWWSYNEQFF; CDR3nt: TGTGCCAGCAGCCCCGAAAGCAATTGGTGGTCCTACAATGAGCAGTTCTTC
j_gene: TRBJ2-7; abundance: medium-sized; d_gene: TRBD2; v_gene: TRBV27; CDR3aa: CASSLGGEEQYF; CDR3nt: TGTGCCAGCAGTTTGGGAGGGGAAGAGCAGTACTTC
j_gene: TRBJ2-3; abundance: many; d_gene: -; v_gene: TRBV3-1; CDR3aa: CASSLQTLVTDTQYF; CDR3nt: TGTGCCAGCAGCCTTCAAACCCTTGTCACAGATACGCAGTATTTT
j_gene: TRBJ1-2; abundance: medium-sized; d_gene: -; v_gene: TRBV28; CDR3aa: CASSTGRNLYGYTF; CDR3nt: TGTGCCAGCAGTACGGGACGGAATCTCTATGGCTACACCTTC
j_gene: TRBJ1-1; abundance: many; d_gene: -; v_gene: TRBV5-1; CDR3aa: CASSLGHQNTEAFF; CDR3nt: TGCGCCAGCAGCTTGGGGCACCAGAACACTGAAGCTTTCTTT
j_gene: TRBJ1-1; abundance: medium-sized; d_gene: -; v_gene: TRBV11-2; CDR3aa: CASSLFGLGTEAFF; CDR3nt: TGTGCCAGCAGCTTATTCGGTCTGGGCACTGAAGCTTTCTTT
j_gene: TRBJ2-3; abundance: medium-sized; d_gene: -; v_gene: TRBV11-2; CDR3aa: CASSLYSGGDTQYF; CDR3nt: TGTGCCAGCAGCTTATATTCAGGCGGGGATACGCAGTATTTT
j_gene: TRBJ1-2; abundance: many; d_gene: -; v_gene: TRBV11-2; CDR3aa: CASSLVENGYTF; CDR3nt: TGTGCCAGCAGCTTAGTGGAGAATGGCTACACCTTC
j_gene: TRBJ2-3; abundance: many; d_gene: -; v_gene: TRBV19; CDR3aa: CASSIPGARYTDTQYF; CDR3nt: TGTGCCAGTAGTATCCCAGGGGCGCGATACACAGATACGCAGTATTTT
j_gene: TRBJ2-3; abundance: -; d_gene: -; v_gene: TRBV10-3; CDR3aa: CAISGQGADTQYF; CDR3nt: TGTGCCATCAGTGGACAAGGCGCAGATACGCAGTATTTT
j_gene: TRBJ2-1; abundance: few; d_gene: TRBD1; v_gene: TRBV5-1; CDR3aa: CASSLGTGVYNEQFF; CDR3nt: TGCGCCAGCAGCTTAGGGACAGGGGTCTACAATGAGCAGTTCTTC
j_gene: TRBJ1-1; abundance: -; d_gene: -; v_gene: TRBV18; CDR3aa: CASSLNRVTEAFF; CDR3nt: TGTGCCAGCTCACTAAACAGGGTTACTGAAGCTTTCTTT
j_gene: TRBJ2-3; abundance: few; d_gene: -; v_gene: TRBV28; CDR3aa: CASSPPRPPVTDTQYF; CDR3nt: TGTGCCAGCAGCCCTCCCCGTCCTCCCGTCACAGATACGCAGTATTTT
j_gene: TRBJ1-5; abundance: medium-sized; d_gene: -; v_gene: TRBV19; CDR3aa: CASSWLMGSNQPQHF; CDR3nt: TGTGCCAGTAGTTGGCTGATGGGGAGCAATCAGCCCCAGCATTTT
j_gene: TRBJ2-5; abundance: -; d_gene: -; v_gene: TRBV20-1; CDR3aa: CSATDIYRAETQYF; CDR3nt: TGCAGTGCAACGGACATATACAGGGCGGAGACCCAGTACTTC
j_gene: TRBJ2-3; abundance: -; d_gene: -; v_gene: TRBV20-1; CDR3aa: CSANPLAGAADTQYF; CDR3nt: TGCAGTGCTAACCCTCTGGCGGGGGCGGCAGATACGCAGTATTTT
j_gene: TRBJ2-2; abundance: medium-sized; d_gene: -; v_gene: TRBV6-5; CDR3aa: CASSPGQFDHTGELFF; CDR3nt: TGTGCCAGCAGCCCCGGACAGTTCGACCACACCGGGGAGCTGTTTTTT
j_gene: TRBJ2-7; abundance: many; d_gene: -; v_gene: TRBV3-1; CDR3aa: CASSHPSVHEQYF; CDR3nt: TGTGCCAGCAGCCATCCTAGCGTGCACGAGCAGTACTTC
j_gene: TRBJ1-1; abundance: many; d_gene: -; v_gene: TRBV18; CDR3aa: CASSAGHGTEAFF; CDR3nt: TGTGCCAGCTCAGCAGGGCATGGCACTGAAGCTTTCTTT
j_gene: TRBJ1-2; abundance: medium-sized; d_gene: -; v_gene: TRBV18; CDR3aa: CASSPRGPYGYTF; CDR3nt: TGTGCCAGCTCCCCCCGGGGTCCCTATGGCTACACCTTC
j_gene: TRBJ2-3; abundance: medium-sized; d_gene: -; v_gene: TRBV6-5; CDR3aa: CASSYTGASGRADTQYF; CDR3nt: TGTGCCAGCAGTTACACCGGGGCCAGTGGACGAGCAGATACGCAGTATTTT
j_gene: TRBJ1-2; abundance: many; d_gene: -; v_gene: TRBV28; CDR3aa: CASSPSWRGYGYTF; CDR3nt: TGTGCCAGCAGCCCTTCTTGGAGGGGCTATGGCTACACCTTC